The clone carrying this T cell receptor (beta chain) was recorded only once. This entry belongs to a study of blood T cell repertoires in COVID-19. On the study more broadly: Samples of COVID-19 (acute and convalescent) were obtained from the United States, Italy and Spain.

Produced via immunoSEQ multiplex PCR; TCRdb's table is partial and in-frame only. This table holds 150,000 to 200,000 clones, more than 80% found once. Germline CDR1 SGHNT, CDR2 YYREEE (reference sequence). This CDR3 comprises 16 residues. The V gene end was trimmed by 4 bases and the J gene end by 5 bases; junction bases not matched to a gene: 11. Material: PBMCs or T cells enriched from blood (not recorded which). This sequence originates from a man aged 50 to 59 who had recovered from COVID-19. This chain joins TRBV5-4 and TRBJ2-5; TRBD2 matches at 10 bases. CDR3 region: CASSRRAGGRRETQYF. In DNA form, the CDR3 reads TGTGCCAGCAGCCGTAGAGCGGGGGGGAGACGGGAGACCCAGTACTTC. Using reference TRBV5-4 and TRBJ2-5 for the parts outside the CDR3, the full variable domain is ETGVTQSPTHLIKTRGQQVTLRCSSQSGHNTVSWYQQALGQGPQFIFQYYREEENGRGNFPPRFSGLQFPNYSSELNVNALELDDSALYLCASSRRAGGRRETQYFGPGTRLLVL.